This T cell receptor beta chain was observed in a study of control samples from healthy donors and cancer patients. This table comes from immunoSEQ multiplex PCR, and its TCRdb copy is limited to in-frame clones, with some not included. The table lists some 70,000 clones, 84% of them singletons, with around 3% in the top ten. This TCR was recovered from a woman aged 45-65 years with lung cancer. Source material: PBMCs.

The chain's CDR3 is CASSPQQGGGTEAFF. In nucleotides, the CDR3 is TGTGCCAGCTCACCCCAACAGGGGGGAGGTACTGAAGCTTTCTTT. The J gene is TRBJ1-1, the V gene TRBV18; 8 bases are shared with TRBD1. Germline V gene sequence: CDR1 KGHSH, CDR2 LQKENI. J gave up 5 bases and V 3 bases, and 8 bases lay outside the gene matches. The CDR3 length is 15 residues.